These 21 T cell receptor beta chains share one sample of origin, sequenced in a study of neurological immune-mediated disorders (dated by TCRdb to between 2017 and 2020). Receptor amplification or capture employed 5' RACE. Sequencing took place on an Illumina HiSeq 2500. In TCRdb, the public reads were trimmed at Q25 with fastp and aligned with MiXCR, with productive beta chains retained. CDR3 protein sequences are deduplicated, and each keeps its most common genes and DNA. Recorded for this sample are 25,000 or so distinct CDR3 sequences; 9% to 15% of them occurred a single time. The ten largest clones take up 7.8% of the sample. Sequenced: PBMCs. The receptors here all came from a man in his 60s in good health.

This clonotype has at least ten counts. The chain joins TRBV7-9 to TRBJ2-1; D call uncertain. In germline, CDR1 is SEHNR, CDR2 FQNEAQ (reference sequence). Trimming removed 8 bases from V and 0 bases from J, with 11 bases in between. This CDR3 has 14 residues. The CDR3 DNA reads TGTGCCAGCCAGACTCTTACCTCCTACAATGAGCAGTTCTTC. Its protein product is CASQTLTSYNEQFF.

This clonotype was counted ten times or more. The chain uses TRBV5-1 and TRBJ2-5; 7 bases fit TRBD2. There are 15 residues in the CDR3. Germline V gene sequence: CDR1 SGHRS, CDR2 YFSETQ. After removal of 1 base from V and 3 bases from J, the junction contained 6 bases not matched to a gene. DNA for the CDR3: TGCGCCAGCAGCTTGACTCCGGGAGGAAAAGAGACCCAGTACTTC. Translation gives CASSLTPGGKETQYF.

At least ten counts were recorded for this clonotype. The chain joins TRBV20-1 to TRBJ2-3, with 7 bases matching TRBD1. CDR1 is DFQATT and CDR2 is SNEGSKA in the germline V gene (reference sequence). The CDR3 covers 16 residues. V dropped 1 base and J dropped 2; count of bases not matched to a gene: 9. For the CDR3, the DNA is TGCAGTGCTAGAGGTTGGACAGGAGCTGACACAGATACGCAGTATTTT. Encoded protein: CSARGWTGADTDTQYF.

Many counts were recorded for this clonotype. The rearrangement joins TRBV10-2 to TRBJ2-5; D remains ambiguous. Trimming took off 4 bases at V and 5 bases at J, with 11 bases between the two ends. The CDR3 is made up of 13 amino acids. Germline CDR1 is WSHSY and CDR2 is SAAADI. CDR3 in DNA: TGCGCCAGCAGTGGCTCTAGAGCGGAGACCCAGTACTTC. Translation gives CASSGSRAETQYF.

This clonotype was detected many times. The chain employs TRBV7-8 and TRBJ1-1, with D possibly TRBD1 on 6 matching bases. Deletions cut 9 bases from V and 6 bases from J, with 20 bases between. Germline CDR1 is SGHVS and CDR2 is FQNEAQ. The CDR3 contains 14 residues. CDR3 sequence (DNA): TGTGCCAGTTCCGCGGGGGCAATGGTTTCTGAAGCTTTCTTT. Residues: CASSAGAMVSEAFF.

There are many counts of this clonotype. J is TRBJ1-5 and V is TRBV12-3 or TRBV12-4; a weak D match, TRBD1 (5 bases). This CDR3 has 14 residues. Trimming removed 6 bases at V and 1 base at J, with 10 bases between. This CDR3 is CASSLTESNQPQHF. In nucleotides, the CDR3 is TGTGCCAGCAGCCTGACAGAGAGCAATCAGCCCCAGCATTTT.

To note about this clonotype: One end of the junction is discordant with germline, which a read error may explain. The chain links TRBV3-1 to TRBJ2-1; D assignment may be TRBD1 or TRBD2 (5 bases each). Germline CDR1 and CDR2: LGHDT and YNNKEL (reference sequence). This CDR3 contains 15 residues. In nucleotides, the CDR3 is TGTGCCAGCAGCCCTGGGGTGGGACCCTACAATGAGAAGTTCTTC. As protein: CASSPGVGPYNEKFF.

In this sample, this clonotype turned up many times. V and J are TRBV7-9 and TRBJ1-1, with D possibly TRBD1 on 6 matching bases. This CDR3 is built from 17 residues. In germline, CDR1 is SEHNR, CDR2 FQNEAQ (reference sequence). V gave up 4 bases and J gave up 5 bases, with 23 bases separating them. The CDR3 coding sequence is TGTGCCAGCAGCTCTTTAGGGACAACGGGCAGGGTGACTGAAGCTTTCTTT. Protein product: CASSSLGTTGRVTEAFF. The variable domain in full, completed from reference TRBV7-9 and TRBJ1-1, reads DTGVSQNPRHKITKRGQNVTFRCDPISEHNRLYWYRQTLGQGPEFLTYFQNEAQLEKSRLLSDRFSAERPKGSFSTLEIQRTEQGDSAMYLCASSSLGTTGRVTEAFFGQGTRLTVV.

The rearrangement links TRBV6-6 to TRBJ2-5; D is unclear. CDR3 length: 14 amino acids. Germline V CDR1 and CDR2: MNHNY, SVGAGI (reference sequence). V was trimmed by 2 bases and J by 1 base, leaving 8 bases between them. The CDR3 DNA follows: TGTGCCAGCAGTTACCAAGACACCCAAGAGACCCAGTACTTC. Protein sequence: CASSYQDTQETQYF.

The sample holds many counts of this clonotype. This sequence joins TRBV28 and TRBJ2-1; TRBD2 might be the D (6 bases). The germline V gene has CDR1 MDHEN and CDR2 SYDVKM. This CDR3 comprises 17 residues. V lost 5 bases and J 0 bases, leaving 17 bases between the germline ends. The CDR3 region has the DNA TGTGCCAGCAGTCGTCCGGCTAGCGCGAGCTCCTACAATGAGCAGTTCTTC. Its protein is CASSRPASASSYNEQFF.

This clonotype was recorded many times. This chain uses TRBV9 with TRBJ1-3; TRBD1 is a possible D gene (5 bases). This CDR3 has 15 amino acids. Germline loops: CDR1 SGDLS, CDR2 YYNGEE. Trimming stripped 3 bases from V and 0 bases from J, with 10 bases between. In DNA, the CDR3 is TGTGCCAGCAGCGGGCAGGGCCTCTCTGGAAACACCATATATTTT. It codes for CASSGQGLSGNTIYF.

The table lists this clonotype with many counts. V is TRBV7-2 and J is TRBJ2-3; 7 bases agree with TRBD2. The germline V gene has CDR1 SGHTA and CDR2 FQGNSA. V was clipped by 1 base and J by 5 bases; unmatched bases: 9. The CDR3 is made up of 16 amino acids. The CDR3, as DNA: TGTGCCAGCAGCTTAGTTTCGGGGAGGGCCGTAGATACGCAGTATTTT. Protein: CASSLVSGRAVDTQYF.

In this sample, this clonotype turned up many times. The chain combines TRBV6-9 with TRBJ1-1, with unresolved D. The CDR3 has 14 residues. Trimming shortened V by 9 bases and J by 3 bases, and 17 bases separated the two germline ends. The germline gives CDR1 MNHGY, CDR2 SVAAGI. CDR3 protein: CASPGTQPHTEAFF. CDR3 sequence (DNA): TGTGCCAGTCCTGGTACCCAGCCTCACACTGAAGCTTTCTTT.

This clonotype rates as medium-sized (0.01 to 0.1%). The genes are TRBV15 and TRBJ2-5, with a possible D match to TRBD2 (5 bases). CDR3 length equals 18 residues. V gave up 1 base and J gave up 2 bases, with 20 bases separating them. Germline CDR1 and CDR2: LNHNV and YYDKDF (reference sequence). CDR3 region: CATSRAARADYFQETQYF. The CDR3 DNA sequence: TGTGCCACCAGCAGAGCAGCTCGGGCTGACTATTTTCAAGAGACCCAGTACTTC.

This clonotype is labeled medium-sized. The chain couples TRBV15 to TRBJ2-4; D is unresolved. Germline lookup yields CDR1 LNHNV and CDR2 YYDKDF (reference sequence). The CDR3 sequence is 15 residues long. Trimming stripped 0 bases from V and 0 bases from J, with 6 bases between. The CDR3 region has the DNA TGTGCCACCAGCAGAGATCAGATAGCCAAAAACATTCAGTACTTC. It translates to CATSRDQIAKNIQYF.

There are many counts of this clonotype. V and J are TRBV10-3 and TRBJ2-5; D is perhaps TRBD1 (5 bases). The CDR3 is made up of 12 amino acids. V lost 4 bases to trimming and J lost 5 bases, with 8 bases between them. Germline CDR1 and CDR2: ENHRY and SYGVKD. The CDR3 nucleotides are TGTGCCATCAGTGCAGGGTCGGAGACCCAGTACTTC. Residues: CAISAGSETQYF.

This clonotype appeared many times. The genes are TRBV11-2 and TRBJ2-1; possibly TRBD1 for D (5 bases). The germline V and J ends were trimmed by 2 bases and 14 bases, with 16 bases remaining between them. The V gene's germline CDR1 is SGHAT and CDR2 FQNNGV. The CDR3 is 13 residues long. The CDR3 DNA reads as TGTGCCAGCAGCTTAAGGGGCCATAGCCGCGAGTTCTTC. Translating gives CASSLRGHSREFF.

This clonotype was detected ten times or more. DNA for the CDR3: TGTGCCAGCAGCAAGGACAGGGGGCGTAATCAGCCCCAGCATTTT. Amino acids: CASSKDRGRNQPQHF. The chain links TRBV6-2 or TRBV6-3 to TRBJ1-5, with 11 bases that match TRBD1. The length of the CDR3 is 15 residues. Trimming removed 6 bases from V and 4 bases from J; junction bases left unmatched: 5. Germline V gives CDR1 MNHEY, CDR2 SVGEGT.

Many counts were recorded for this clonotype. This chain links TRBV6-5 with TRBJ1-1, with D maybe TRBD1 (5 bases). V lost 0 bases and J 5 bases, leaving 19 bases between the germline ends. There are 17 residues in the CDR3. CDR1 MNHEY and CDR2 SVGAGI come from the germline V gene. The CDR3 protein is CASSYSVGSGRRTEAFF. The CDR3 bases are TGTGCCAGCAGTTACTCGGTGGGTTCAGGGCGGCGGACTGAAGCTTTCTTT.

The chain links TRBV7-3 to TRBJ2-2; D unclear. V was shortened by 1 base and J by 8 bases, with 8 bases between the two germline ends. Germline V gene lookup returns CDR1 SGHTA and CDR2 FQGTGA. The CDR3 is 13 residues long. CDR3 DNA sequence: TGTGCCAGCAGCTTAAAAATAGAAGGGGAGCTGTTTTTT. This sequence encodes CASSLKIEGELFF.

As regards this clonotype: Its ends do not fully match the called genes, so a read error is possible. The V call is TRBV7-3, the J call TRBJ2-1; 7 bases map to TRBD2. CDR3 size: 17 residues. CDR1 is SGHTA and CDR2 is FQGTGA in the germline V gene. This chain's CDR3 is CASSSPGEGGPGNERFF. In DNA form, the CDR3 reads TGTGCCAGCAGCTCCCCGGGAGAGGGAGGGCCTGGGAATGAGCGGTTCTTC.